The TCR beta chain under discussion was sequenced for a study of blood T cell repertoires in COVID-19 (dated by TCRdb to the early 2020s). Background on the whole study: Samples covering the acute and convalescent phases of COVID-19 were provided by collaborators in the United States, Italy and Spain. Deeply sampled blood TCRbeta repertoires from subjects exposed to, actively infected with, or recovered from COVID-19 were included in the dataset. The prospective study material was composed of cDNA or gDNA derived from T cells, B-cell-depleted T cells, or PBMCs. A freely available public database, intended as a resource for researchers studying the immune response to SARS-CoV-2, is where the repertoires were released. Where available, HLA class I and class II types were obtained from metadata supplied by the sample provider rather than from assay-based typing. Sample metadata almost always included a de-identified subject ID, COVID-19 status, age in years and sex. The samples were drawn from two sources: the first 160 participants of the ongoing ImmuneRACE study, and 1,000 to 1,500 subjects contributed by 6 global collaborators. What the study reported, not specific to this receptor: Clinical and demographic metadata were provided uncurated, with the amount varying by source and participant.

Enrolling through a virtual design, the prospective study's participants ranged in age from roughly 18 to 89 years and lived across about two dozen United States geographic areas. In the prospective study, cohorts were assigned on the basis of participant-reported clinical history obtained from a screening survey and a study questionnaire. Recovered participants in ImmuneRACE Cohort 3 were defined as having two consecutive negative NP/OP PCR tests, clearance from a healthcare professional, or resolution of symptoms. Each participant in the prospective study had whole blood, serum and a nasopharyngeal or oropharyngeal swab collected by mobile phlebotomists. Participants in the prospective study had the option to provide additional blood draws and questionnaires over an approximately two-month period. Before DNA extraction, prospective study blood samples were shipped either frozen or at room temperature.

A remark on this clone: Its antigen remains unidentified. No base qualities exist here, and no much larger clone lies one base off it.

From the germline V gene (reference sequence), CDR1 is SGHNT and CDR2 is YYREEE. The cysteine opens and the phenylalanine closes a CDR3 of 16 amino acids. This entry keeps only the CDR3 DNA: 48 bases, framed from base 1. The V and J ends are trimmed by 6 bases and 0 bases, leaving 13 bases between them. The immunoSEQ Assay, a bias-controlled multiplex PCR, was used to amplify TCRbeta CDR3 regions from genomic DNA. Regarding the original processing steps: Within the assay, amplification of reference gene primers was used to estimate how many nucleated cells each sample contained. To quantify the absolute abundance of each unique TCRbeta CDR3 rearrangement, sequence reads were collapsed and filtered. For each sample, productive Simpson clonality was calculated by taking the square root of Simpson's diversity index across productive rearrangements. TCRdb re-hosts the immuneACCESS table, in-frame sequences only. Its copies lack some clones; in the studies checked, an unresolved V gene accounts for under half of them, and the cause for the rest is not known. V, J and clone size were drawn from that table, and D and trimming were deduced from the DNA. The table for this sample lists 300,000 to 400,000 clones; about 90% of them were counted only once. Under 1.3% of the sample comes from the top ten.

The chain is encoded by TRBV5-4 joined to TRBJ2-6; no D gene is confidently identified. Sequenced input: PBMCs or T cells enriched from blood (not recorded which). The sequence was collected from a woman in her thirties who had recovered from COVID-19. Read as DNA, the sequence is TGTGCCAGCACCCTAGACTTCAGCTCTGGGGCCAACGTCCTGACTTTC. It encodes CASTLDFSSGANVLTF.